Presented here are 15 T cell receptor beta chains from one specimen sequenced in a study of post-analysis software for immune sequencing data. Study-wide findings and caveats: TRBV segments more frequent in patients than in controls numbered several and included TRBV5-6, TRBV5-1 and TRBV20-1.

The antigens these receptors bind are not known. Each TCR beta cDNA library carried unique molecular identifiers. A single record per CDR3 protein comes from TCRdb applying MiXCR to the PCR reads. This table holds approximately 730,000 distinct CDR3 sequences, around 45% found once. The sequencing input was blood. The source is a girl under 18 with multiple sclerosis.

CDR3 DNA sequence: TGTGCCAGCAGTTTAACAGGGGACGACGGAGCGACCCAGTACTTC. It codes for CASSLTGDDGATQYF. The chain recombines TRBV12-3 or TRBV12-4 with TRBJ2-5; 7 bases align to TRBD1. The CDR3 is 15 amino acids. Trimming cost V 2 bases and J 7 bases; bases outside gene matches: 10.

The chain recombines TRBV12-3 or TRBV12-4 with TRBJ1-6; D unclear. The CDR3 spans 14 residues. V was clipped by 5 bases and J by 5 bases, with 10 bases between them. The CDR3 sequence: CASSPTQHNSPLHF. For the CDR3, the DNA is TGTGCCAGCAGTCCGACACAGCATAATTCACCCCTCCACTTT.

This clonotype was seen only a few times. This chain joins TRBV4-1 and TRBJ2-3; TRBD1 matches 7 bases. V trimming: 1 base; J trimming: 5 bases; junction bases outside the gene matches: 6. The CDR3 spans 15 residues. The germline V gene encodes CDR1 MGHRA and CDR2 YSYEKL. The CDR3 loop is CASSQGGQGEDTQYF. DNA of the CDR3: TGCGCCAGCAGCCAAGGAGGGCAGGGGGAAGATACGCAGTATTTT.

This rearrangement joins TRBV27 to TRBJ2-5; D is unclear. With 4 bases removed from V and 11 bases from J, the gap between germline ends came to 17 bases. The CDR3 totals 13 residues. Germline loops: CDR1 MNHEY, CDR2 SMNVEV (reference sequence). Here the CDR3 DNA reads TGTGCCAGCAGTTGGGGTCAAGGGATGGAGCAGTACTTC. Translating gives CASSWGQGMEQYF.

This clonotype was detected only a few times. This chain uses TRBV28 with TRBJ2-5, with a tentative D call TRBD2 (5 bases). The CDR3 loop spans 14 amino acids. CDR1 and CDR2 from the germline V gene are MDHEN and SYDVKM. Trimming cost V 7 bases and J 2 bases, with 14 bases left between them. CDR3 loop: CASTVLVEQETQYF. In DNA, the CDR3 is TGTGCCAGCACAGTACTAGTGGAACAAGAGACCCAGTACTTC.

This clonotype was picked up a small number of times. CDR3 nucleotide sequence: TGCAGCGTTGATGGCAGACCGGAGGAGACCCAGTACTTC. It is translated as CSVDGRPEETQYF. The V call is TRBV29-1, the J call TRBJ2-5, with no clear D. The CDR3 consists of 13 residues. Between the trimmed V and J ends, which lost 3 bases and 5 bases, there was a span of 13 bases. Germline CDR1 SQVTM, CDR2 ANQGSEA.

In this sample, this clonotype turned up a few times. CDR3 sequence reads: CASSKLTDTQYF. The CDR3 DNA reads TGTGCCAGCAGCAAATTGACAGATACGCAGTATTTT. The V gene is TRBV21-1, the J gene TRBJ2-3. TRBV21-1 is classified as a pseudogene. This CDR3 comprises 12 residues.

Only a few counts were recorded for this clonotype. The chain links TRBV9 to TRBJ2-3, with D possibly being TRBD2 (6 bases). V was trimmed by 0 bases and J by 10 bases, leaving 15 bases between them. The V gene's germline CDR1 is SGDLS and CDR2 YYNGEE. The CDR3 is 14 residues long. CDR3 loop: CASSVAVGGKSQYF. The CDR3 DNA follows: TGTGCCAGCAGCGTAGCTGTGGGGGGAAAGTCGCAGTATTTT.

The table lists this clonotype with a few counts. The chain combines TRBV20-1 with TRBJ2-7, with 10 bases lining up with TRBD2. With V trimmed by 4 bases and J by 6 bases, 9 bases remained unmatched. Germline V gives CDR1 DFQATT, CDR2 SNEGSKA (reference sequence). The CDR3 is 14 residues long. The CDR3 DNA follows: TGCAGTGCTACTAGCGGGAGATCTCCTTTCGAGCAGTACTTC. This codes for CSATSGRSPFEQYF.

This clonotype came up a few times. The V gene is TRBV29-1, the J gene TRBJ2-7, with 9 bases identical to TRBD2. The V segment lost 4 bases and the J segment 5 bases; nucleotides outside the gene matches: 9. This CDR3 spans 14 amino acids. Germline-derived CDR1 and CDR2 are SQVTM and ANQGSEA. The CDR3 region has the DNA TGCAGCGTTGGCGTTGCGGGAGGGCCGCACGAGCAGTACTTC. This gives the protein CSVGVAGGPHEQYF.

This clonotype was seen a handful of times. CDR3 protein: CSARPSGSSYEQYF. In DNA, the CDR3 is TGCAGTGCTAGGCCTAGCGGGAGCTCCTACGAGCAGTACTTC. The chain joins TRBV20-1 to TRBJ2-7; TRBD2 matches 10 bases. Trimming at V came to 3 bases and at J to 0 bases, leaving 2 bases not matched to a gene. The CDR3 is 14 residues long. Germline V gene data show CDR1 as DFQATT and CDR2 as SNEGSKA (reference sequence).

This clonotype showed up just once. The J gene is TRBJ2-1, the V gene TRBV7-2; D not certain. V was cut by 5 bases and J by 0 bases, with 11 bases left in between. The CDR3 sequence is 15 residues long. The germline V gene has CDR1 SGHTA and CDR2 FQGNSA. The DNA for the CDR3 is TGTGCCAGCAGCACGCCTCAAAGCTCCTACAATGAGCAGTTCTTC. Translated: CASSTPQSSYNEQFF.

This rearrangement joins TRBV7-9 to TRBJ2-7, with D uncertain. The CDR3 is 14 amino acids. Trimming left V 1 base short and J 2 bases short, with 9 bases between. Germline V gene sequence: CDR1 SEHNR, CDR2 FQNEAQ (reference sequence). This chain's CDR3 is CASSLVDKTYEQYF. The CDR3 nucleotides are TGTGCCAGCAGCTTAGTCGACAAAACCTACGAGCAGTACTTC.

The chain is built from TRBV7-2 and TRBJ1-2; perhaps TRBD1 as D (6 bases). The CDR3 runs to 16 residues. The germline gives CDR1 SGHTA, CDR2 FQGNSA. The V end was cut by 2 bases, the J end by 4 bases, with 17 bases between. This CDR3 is CASSLTGTVGGYGYTF. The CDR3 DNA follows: TGTGCCAGCAGCTTAACAGGGACCGTCGGGGGCTATGGCTACACCTTC.

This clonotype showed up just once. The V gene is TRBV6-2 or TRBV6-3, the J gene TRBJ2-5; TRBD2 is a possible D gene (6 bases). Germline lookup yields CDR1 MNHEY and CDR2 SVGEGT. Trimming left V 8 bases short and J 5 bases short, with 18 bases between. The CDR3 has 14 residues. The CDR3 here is CASEGRELRETQYF. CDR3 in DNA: TGTGCCAGCGAGGGGCGGGAATTGCGGGAGACCCAGTACTTC.